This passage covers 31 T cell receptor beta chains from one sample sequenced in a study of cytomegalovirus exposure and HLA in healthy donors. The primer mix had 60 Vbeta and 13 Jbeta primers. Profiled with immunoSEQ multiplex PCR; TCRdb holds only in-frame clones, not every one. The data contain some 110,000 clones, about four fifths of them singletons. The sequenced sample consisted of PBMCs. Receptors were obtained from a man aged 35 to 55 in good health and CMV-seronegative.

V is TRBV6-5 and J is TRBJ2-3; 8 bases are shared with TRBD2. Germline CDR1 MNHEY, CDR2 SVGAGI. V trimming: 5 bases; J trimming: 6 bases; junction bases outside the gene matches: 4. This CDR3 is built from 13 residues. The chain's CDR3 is CASSKRTSDTQYF. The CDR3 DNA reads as TGTGCCAGCAGTAAACGGACTAGCGATACGCAGTATTTT.

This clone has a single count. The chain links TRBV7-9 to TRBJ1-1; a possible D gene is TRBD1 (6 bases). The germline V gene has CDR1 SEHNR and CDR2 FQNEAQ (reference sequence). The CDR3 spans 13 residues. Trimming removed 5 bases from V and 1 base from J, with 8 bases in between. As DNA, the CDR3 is TGTGCCAGCAGCCAGGGACAGAACACTGAAGCTTTCTTT. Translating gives CASSQGQNTEAFF.

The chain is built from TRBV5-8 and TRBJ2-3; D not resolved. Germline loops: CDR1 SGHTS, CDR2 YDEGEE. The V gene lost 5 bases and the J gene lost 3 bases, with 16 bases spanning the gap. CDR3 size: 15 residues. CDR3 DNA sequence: TGTGCCAGCAGTTCTCGTAATACCCGGACAGATACGCAGTATTTT. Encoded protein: CASSSRNTRTDTQYF.

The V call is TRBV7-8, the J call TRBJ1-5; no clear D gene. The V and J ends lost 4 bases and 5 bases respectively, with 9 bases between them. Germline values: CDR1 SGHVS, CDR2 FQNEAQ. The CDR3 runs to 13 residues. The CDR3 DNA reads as TGTGCCAGCAGCTCCCGGGATTATCAGCCCCAGCATTTT. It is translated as CASSSRDYQPQHF.

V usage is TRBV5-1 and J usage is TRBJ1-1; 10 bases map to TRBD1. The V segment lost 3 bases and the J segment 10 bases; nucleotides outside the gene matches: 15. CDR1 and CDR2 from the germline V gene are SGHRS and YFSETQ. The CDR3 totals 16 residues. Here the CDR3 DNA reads TGCGCCAGCAGCTCGAGGACAGGGGGTTTCTCCATTGCAGCTTTCTTT. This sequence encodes CASSSRTGGFSIAAFF.

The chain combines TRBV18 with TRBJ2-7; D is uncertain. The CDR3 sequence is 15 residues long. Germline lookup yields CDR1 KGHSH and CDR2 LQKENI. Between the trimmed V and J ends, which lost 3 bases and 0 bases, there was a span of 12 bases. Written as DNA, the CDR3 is TGTGCCAGCTCACCTCCTCGCGGAAACTCCTACGAGCAGTACTTC. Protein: CASSPPRGNSYEQYF.

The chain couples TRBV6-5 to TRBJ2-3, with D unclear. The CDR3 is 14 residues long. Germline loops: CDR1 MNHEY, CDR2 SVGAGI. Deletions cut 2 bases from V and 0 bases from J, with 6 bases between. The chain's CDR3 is CASSYRSSTDTQYF. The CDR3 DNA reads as TGTGCCAGCAGTTACAGAAGCAGCACAGATACGCAGTATTTT.

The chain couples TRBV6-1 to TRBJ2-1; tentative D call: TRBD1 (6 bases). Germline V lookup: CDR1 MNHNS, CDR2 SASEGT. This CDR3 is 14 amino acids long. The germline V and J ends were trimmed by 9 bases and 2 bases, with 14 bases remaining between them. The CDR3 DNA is TGTGCCAGTGACCACCAGGGGACCTACAATGAGCAGTTCTTC. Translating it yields CASDHQGTYNEQFF.

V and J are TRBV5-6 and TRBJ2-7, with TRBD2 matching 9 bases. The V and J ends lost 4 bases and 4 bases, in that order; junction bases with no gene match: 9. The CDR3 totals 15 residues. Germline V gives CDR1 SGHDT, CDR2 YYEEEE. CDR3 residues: CASSPVAGVEYEQYF. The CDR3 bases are TGTGCCAGCAGCCCGGTAGCGGGGGTCGAATACGAGCAGTACTTC.

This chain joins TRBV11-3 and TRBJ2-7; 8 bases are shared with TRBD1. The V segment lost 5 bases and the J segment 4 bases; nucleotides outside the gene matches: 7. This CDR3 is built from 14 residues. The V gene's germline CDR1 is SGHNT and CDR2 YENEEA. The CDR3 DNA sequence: TGTGCCAGCAGCCCCGACAGGGGAATATACGAGCAGTACTTC. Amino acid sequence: CASSPDRGIYEQYF.

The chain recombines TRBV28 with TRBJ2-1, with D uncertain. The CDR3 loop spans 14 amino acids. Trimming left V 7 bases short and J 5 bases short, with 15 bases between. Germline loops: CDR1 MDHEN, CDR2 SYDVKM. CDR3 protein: CASTRPDFDNEQFF. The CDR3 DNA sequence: TGTGCCAGCACCCGGCCAGACTTTGACAATGAGCAGTTCTTC.

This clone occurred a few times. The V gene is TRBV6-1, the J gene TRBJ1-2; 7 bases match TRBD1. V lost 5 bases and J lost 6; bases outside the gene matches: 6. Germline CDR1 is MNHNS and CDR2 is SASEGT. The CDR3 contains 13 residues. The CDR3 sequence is CASSPRGTDGYTF. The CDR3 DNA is TGTGCCAGCAGTCCCCGAGGGACAGATGGCTACACCTTC.

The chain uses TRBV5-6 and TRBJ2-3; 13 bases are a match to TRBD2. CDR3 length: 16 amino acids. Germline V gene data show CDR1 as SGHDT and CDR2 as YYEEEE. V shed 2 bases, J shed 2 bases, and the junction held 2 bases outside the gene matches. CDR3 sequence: CASSLTSGGATDTQYF. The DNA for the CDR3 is TGTGCCAGCAGCTTAACTAGCGGGGGGGCCACAGATACGCAGTATTTT.

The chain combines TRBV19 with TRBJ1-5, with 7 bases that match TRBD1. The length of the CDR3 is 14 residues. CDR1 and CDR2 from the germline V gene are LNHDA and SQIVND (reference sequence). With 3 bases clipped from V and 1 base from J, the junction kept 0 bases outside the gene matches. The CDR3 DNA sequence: TGTGCCAGTAGTATGGGACAGAGCAATCAGCCCCAGCATTTT. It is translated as CASSMGQSNQPQHF. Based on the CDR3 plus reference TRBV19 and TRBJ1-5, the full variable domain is DGGITQSPKYLFRKEGQNVTLSCEQNLNHDAMYWYRQDPGQGLRLIYYSQIVNDFQKGDIAEGYSVSREKKESFPLTVTSAQKNPTAFYLCASSMGQSNQPQHFGDGTRLSIL.

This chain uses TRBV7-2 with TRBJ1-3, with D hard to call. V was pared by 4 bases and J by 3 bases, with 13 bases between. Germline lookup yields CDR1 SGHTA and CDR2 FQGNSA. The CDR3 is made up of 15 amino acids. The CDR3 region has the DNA TGTGCCAGCAGCTCCTATTTGGGGAGTGGAAACACCATATATTTT. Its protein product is CASSSYLGSGNTIYF.

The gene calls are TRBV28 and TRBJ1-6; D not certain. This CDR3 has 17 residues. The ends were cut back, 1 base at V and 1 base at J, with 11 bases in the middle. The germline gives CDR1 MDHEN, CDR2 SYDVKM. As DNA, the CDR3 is TGTGCCAGCAGTTTATATGGGAGTAGGTCCTATAATTCACCCCTCCACTTT. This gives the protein CASSLYGSRSYNSPLHF. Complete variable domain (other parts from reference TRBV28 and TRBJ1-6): DVKVTQSSRYLVKRTGEKVFLECVQDMDHENMFWYRQDPGLGLRLIYFSYDVKMKEKGDIPEGYSVSREKKERFSLILESASTNQTSMYLCASSLYGSRSYNSPLHFGNGTRLTVT.

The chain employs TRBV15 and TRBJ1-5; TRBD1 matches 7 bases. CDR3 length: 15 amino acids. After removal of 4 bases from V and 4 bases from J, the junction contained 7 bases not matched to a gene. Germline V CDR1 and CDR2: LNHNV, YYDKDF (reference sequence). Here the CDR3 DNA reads TGTGCCACCAGCATAGGACGGGACAGTAATCAGCCCCAGCATTTT. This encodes CATSIGRDSNQPQHF.

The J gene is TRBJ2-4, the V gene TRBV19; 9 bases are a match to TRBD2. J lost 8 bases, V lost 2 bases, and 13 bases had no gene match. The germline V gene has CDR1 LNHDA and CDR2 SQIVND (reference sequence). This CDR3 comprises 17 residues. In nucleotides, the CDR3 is TGTGCCAGTAGTATATTCTCTAGCGGGGAGGGTAGGGACATTCAGTACTTC. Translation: CASSIFSSGEGRDIQYF.

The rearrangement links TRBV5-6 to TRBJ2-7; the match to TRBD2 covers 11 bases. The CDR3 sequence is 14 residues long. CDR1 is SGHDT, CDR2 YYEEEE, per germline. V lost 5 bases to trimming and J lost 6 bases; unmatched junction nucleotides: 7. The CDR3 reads CASRKLAGVAEQYF. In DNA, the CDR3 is TGTGCCAGCAGGAAACTAGCGGGGGTGGCCGAGCAGTACTTC. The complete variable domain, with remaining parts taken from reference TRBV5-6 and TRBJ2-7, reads DAGVTQSPTHLIKTRGQQVTLRCSPKSGHDTVSWYQQALGQGPQFIFQYYEEEERQRGNFPDRFSGHQFPNYSSELNVNALLLGDSALYLCASRKLAGVAEQYFGPGTRLTVT.

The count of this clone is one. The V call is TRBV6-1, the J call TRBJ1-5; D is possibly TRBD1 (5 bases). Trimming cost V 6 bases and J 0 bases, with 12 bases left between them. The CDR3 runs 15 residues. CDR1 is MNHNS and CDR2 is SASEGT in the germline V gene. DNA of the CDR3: TGTGCCAGCAGCTTCCAGGGTTATAGCAATCAGCCCCAGCATTTT. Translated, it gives CASSFQGYSNQPQHF.

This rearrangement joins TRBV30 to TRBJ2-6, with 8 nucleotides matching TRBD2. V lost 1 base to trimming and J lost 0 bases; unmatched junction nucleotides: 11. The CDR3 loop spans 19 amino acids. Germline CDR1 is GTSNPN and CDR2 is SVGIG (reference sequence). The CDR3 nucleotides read TGTGCCTGGAGTGGCCGATCCCAGCGGGAGTTCTCTGGGGCCAACGTCCTGACTTTC. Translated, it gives CAWSGRSQREFSGANVLTF. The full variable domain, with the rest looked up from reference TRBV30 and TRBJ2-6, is SQTIHQWPATLVQPVGSPLSLECTVEGTSNPNLYWYRQAAGRGLQLLFYSVGIGQISSEVPQNLSASRPQDRQFILSSKKLLLSDSGFYLCAWSGRSQREFSGANVLTFGAGSRLTVL.

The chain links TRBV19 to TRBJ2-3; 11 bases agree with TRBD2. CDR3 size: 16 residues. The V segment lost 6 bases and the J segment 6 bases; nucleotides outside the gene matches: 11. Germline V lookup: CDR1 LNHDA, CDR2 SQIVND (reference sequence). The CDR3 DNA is TGTGCCAGTAGGCCCAGACTAGCGGGAAGCTCGGATACGCAGTATTTT. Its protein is CASRPRLAGSSDTQYF.

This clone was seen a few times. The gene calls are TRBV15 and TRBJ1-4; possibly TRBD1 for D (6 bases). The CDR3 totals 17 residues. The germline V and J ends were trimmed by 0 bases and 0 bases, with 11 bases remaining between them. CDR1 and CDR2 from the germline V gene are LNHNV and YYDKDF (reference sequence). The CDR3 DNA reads TGTGCCACCAGCAGAGAGGCAGGGGCCTCAACTAATGAAAAACTGTTTTTT. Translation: CATSREAGASTNEKLFF. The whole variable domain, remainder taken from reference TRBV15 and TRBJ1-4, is DAMVIQNPRYQVTQFGKPVTLSCSQTLNHNVMYWYQQKSSQAPKLLFHYYDKDFNNEADTPDNFQSRRPNTSFCFLDIRSPGLGDTAMYLCATSREAGASTNEKLFFGSGTQLSVL.

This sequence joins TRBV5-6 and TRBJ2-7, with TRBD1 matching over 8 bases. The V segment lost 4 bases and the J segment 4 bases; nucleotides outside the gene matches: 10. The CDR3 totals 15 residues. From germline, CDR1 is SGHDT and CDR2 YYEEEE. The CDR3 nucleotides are TGTGCCAGCAGCATACCGGGACAGGTTTTTTACGAGCAGTACTTC. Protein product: CASSIPGQVFYEQYF.

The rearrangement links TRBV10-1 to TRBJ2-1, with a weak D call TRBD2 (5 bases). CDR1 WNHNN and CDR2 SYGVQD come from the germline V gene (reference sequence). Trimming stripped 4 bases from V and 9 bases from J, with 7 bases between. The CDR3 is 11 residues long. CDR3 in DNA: TGCGCCAGCAGTGTGGGGAGTGAGCAGTTCTTC. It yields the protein CASSVGSEQFF.

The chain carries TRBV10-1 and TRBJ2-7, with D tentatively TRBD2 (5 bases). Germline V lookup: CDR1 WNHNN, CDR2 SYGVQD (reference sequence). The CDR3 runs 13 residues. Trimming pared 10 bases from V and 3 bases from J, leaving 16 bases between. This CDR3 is CATPLALGYEQYF. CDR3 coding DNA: TGCGCCACCCCATTGGCACTAGGCTACGAGCAGTACTTC.

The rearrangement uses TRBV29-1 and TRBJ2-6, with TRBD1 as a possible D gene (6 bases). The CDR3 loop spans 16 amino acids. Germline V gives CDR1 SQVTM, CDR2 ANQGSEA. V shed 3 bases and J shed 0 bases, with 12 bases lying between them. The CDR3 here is CSVDSAGVSGANVLTF. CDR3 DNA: TGCAGCGTTGATTCGGCAGGGGTCTCTGGGGCCAACGTCCTGACTTTC.

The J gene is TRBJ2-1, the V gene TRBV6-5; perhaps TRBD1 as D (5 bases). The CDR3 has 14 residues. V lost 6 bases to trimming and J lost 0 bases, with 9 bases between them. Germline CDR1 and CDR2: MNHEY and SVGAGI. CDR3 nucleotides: TGTGCCAGCAGCGCGGACACCTCCTACAATGAGCAGTTCTTC. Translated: CASSADTSYNEQFF.

The CDR3 reads CASSRLAANTGELFF. The CDR3 DNA reads as TGTGCCAGCAGCCGACTAGCGGCCAACACCGGGGAGCTGTTTTTT. V is TRBV2 and J is TRBJ2-2; 9 positions match TRBD2. The ends lost 6 bases at V and 2 bases at J; junction bases unmatched: 4. The germline CDR1 and CDR2 sequences are SNHLY and FYNNEI. The CDR3 totals 15 residues.

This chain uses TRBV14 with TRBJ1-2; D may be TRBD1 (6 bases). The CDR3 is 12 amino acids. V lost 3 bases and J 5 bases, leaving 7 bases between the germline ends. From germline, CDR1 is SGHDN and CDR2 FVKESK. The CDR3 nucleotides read TGTGCCAGCAGCCAGGACAGATATGGCTACACCTTC. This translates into CASSQDRYGYTF.

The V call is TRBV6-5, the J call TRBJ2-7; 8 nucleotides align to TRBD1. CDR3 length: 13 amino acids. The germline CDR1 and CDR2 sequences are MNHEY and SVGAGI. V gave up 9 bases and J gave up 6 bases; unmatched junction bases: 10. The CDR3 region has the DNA TGTGCCAGTTGCCGAGACAGGGGCGGCGAGCAGTACTTC. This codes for CASCRDRGGEQYF.